A selection of T cell receptor beta chains follows, all from one sample in a study of identical twins. TCRdb processed the 5' RACE reads anew with MiXCR; each CDR3 protein has one entry. Here the sample spans approximately 230,000 distinct CDR3 sequences, approximately 5.9% being singletons. The same data also went into a second study, on T cells expressing NK-cell markers.

Sequencing input: CD8+ T cells sorted from blood. The source of these receptors is a woman between 18 and 30 years old in good health. Both conserved end residues are part of each CDR3. A D gene is named only where the DNA matches it firmly. Clone size is given for some rows only: seen once, a few or many times, or a class if the clone is expanded.

j_gene	v_gene	abundance	d_gene	CDR3aa	CDR3nt
TRBJ2-1	TRBV19	-	-	CASSIHGPYNEQFF	TGTGCCAGTAGTATCCACGGGCCCTACAATGAGCAGTTCTTC
TRBJ1-2	TRBV25-1	few	-	CATHGGEGYTF	TGTGCCACCCATGGGGGGGAGGGCTACACCTTC
TRBJ1-2	TRBV7-9	-	-	CASSKDTLRYGYTF	TGTGCCAGCAGCAAGGACACGCTCCGATATGGCTACACCTTC
TRBJ2-1	TRBV7-2	many	-	CASSPRTRKNEQFF	TGTGCCAGCAGCCCTAGGACGAGGAAGAATGAGCAGTTCTTC
TRBJ2-3	TRBV13	-	-	CASSLARIDTQYF	TGTGCCAGCAGCTTAGCGCGTATAGATACGCAGTATTTT
TRBJ2-5	TRBV10-3	few	-	CAISEWEDSRLQETQYF	TGTGCCATCAGTGAGTGGGAAGACTCCAGATTACAAGAGACCCAGTACTTC
TRBJ2-2	TRBV5-1	few	-	CASSLADSSVGELFF	TGCGCCAGCAGCTTGGCGGACAGTTCCGTCGGGGAGCTGTTTTTT
TRBJ2-1	TRBV6-5	-	-	CASSYSRYNEQFF	TGTGCCAGCAGTTACTCTAGGTACAATGAGCAGTTCTTC
TRBJ2-3	TRBV5-1	-	-	CASSFEGSSTDTQYF	TGCGCCAGCAGCTTTGAAGGGAGTAGCACAGATACGCAGTATTTT
TRBJ2-7	TRBV29-1	many	-	CSVEDSGSEQYF	TGCAGCGTTGAAGATTCAGGTAGCGAGCAGTACTTC
TRBJ2-1	TRBV20-1	few	TRBD2	CSARETTSGVHEQFF	TGCAGTGCTAGAGAGACGACTAGCGGGGTCCATGAGCAGTTCTTC
TRBJ2-6	TRBV29-1	-	TRBD1	CSVEGTGGVGANVLTF	TGCAGCGTTGAGGGGACAGGGGGCGTCGGGGCCAACGTCCTGACTTTC
TRBJ2-1	TRBV9	few	TRBD2	CASSVSSQRETHNEQFF	TGTGCCAGCAGCGTAAGCTCCCAGCGGGAGACCCACAATGAGCAGTTCTTC
TRBJ1-2	TRBV7-9	-	-	CASSPAGPGGYTF	TGTGCCAGCAGCCCGGCTGGCCCGGGAGGCTACACCTTC
TRBJ2-1	TRBV4-1	many	-	CASSQDLWGEQFF	TGCGCCAGCAGCCAAGATCTCTGGGGTGAGCAGTTCTTC
TRBJ2-1	TRBV9	many	-	CASSVEPESLNEQFF	TGTGCCAGCAGCGTAGAACCAGAGAGCCTCAATGAGCAGTTCTTC
TRBJ2-7	TRBV6-5	-	TRBD2	CASSYSSRLAGRSYEQYF	TGTGCCAGCAGTTACTCGAGCAGGCTAGCGGGACGCTCCTACGAGCAGTACTTC
TRBJ2-4	TRBV7-2	-	TRBD1	CASSPPTGLAKNIQYF	TGTGCCAGCAGCCCGCCGACAGGGCTAGCCAAAAACATTCAGTACTTC